This T cell receptor beta chain derives from a study of PD-1 blockade in mismatch repair-deficient tumors. Study-level results: Rapid post-treatment expansion, then contraction, generally preceding radiologic response, marked tumor-resident clones.

Produced via immunoSEQ multiplex PCR; TCRdb's table is partial and in-frame only. This repertoire shows 120,000 or so clones, 85% to 90% found once; its top ten account for about 13%. Three pembrolizumab responders had their TCRs sequenced. Germline values: CDR1 MDHEN, CDR2 SYDVKM. This CDR3 comprises 17 residues. The J segment lost 0 bases and the V segment lost 5 bases, leaving 9 bases of the junction unmatched. A word on this clone: The antigen is not known.

The rearrangement links TRBV28 to TRBJ1-4; 7 bases line up with TRBD1. The specimen comprised peripheral blood, sampled 44 weeks after starting pembrolizumab. The TCR sequence derives from an adult with mismatch repair-deficient cancer. CDR3 sequence reads: CASSGRDRTTTNEKLFF. Written as DNA, the CDR3 is TGTGCCAGCAGTGGGCGGGACAGAACAACAACTAATGAAAAACTGTTTTTT.